One sample yielded the 24 T cell receptor beta chains listed below, sequenced in a study of shared clonotypes between healthy human individuals. Method: immunoSEQ multiplex PCR; TCRdb's copy keeps in-frame clones and lacks some. The sample shows fewer than 650,000 clones, less than 80% of them seen only once. The sample comprised PBMCs. The receptor source for this set is a woman aged 40 to 50 in good health. Some clones in this sample may be carry-over from other donors' samples.

J is TRBJ2-5 and V is TRBV5-4, with D unresolved. The germline CDR1 and CDR2 sequences are SGHNT and YYREEE (reference sequence). CDR3 length: 16 amino acids. Deletions cut 4 bases from V and 4 bases from J, with 20 bases between. This chain's CDR3 is CASSQDEYARRETQYF. The CDR3, as DNA: TGTGCCAGCAGCCAAGATGAGTACGCTCGTCGAGAGACCCAGTACTTC.

This rearrangement joins TRBV15 to TRBJ2-7, with 9 bases identical to TRBD1. The ends lost 1 base at V and 8 bases at J; junction bases unmatched: 9. CDR1 and CDR2 from the germline V gene are LNHNV and YYDKDF (reference sequence). This CDR3 is built from 15 residues. CDR3 amino acids: CATSRARTGALKQYF. The CDR3 DNA reads as TGTGCCACCAGCAGAGCCCGGACAGGGGCTCTTAAGCAGTACTTC. The full variable domain, completed using reference TRBV15 and TRBJ2-7, is DAMVIQNPRYQVTQFGKPVTLSCSQTLNHNVMYWYQQKSSQAPKLLFHYYDKDFNNEADTPDNFQSRRPNTSFCFLDIRSPGLGDTAMYLCATSRARTGALKQYFGPGTRLTVT.

At least ten counts were recorded for this clone. This chain links TRBV6-5 with TRBJ2-5; 9 bases are shared with TRBD2. Germline V lookup: CDR1 MNHEY, CDR2 SVGAGI. V gave up 3 bases and J gave up 5 bases; unmatched junction bases: 7. The CDR3 consists of 15 residues. The CDR3 protein is CASSYAGGPRETQYF. For the CDR3, the DNA is TGTGCCAGCAGTTATGCGGGAGGGCCGCGGGAGACCCAGTACTTC.

This chain uses TRBV7-3 with TRBJ2-5; a possible D gene is TRBD1 (5 bases). The CDR3 covers 13 residues. The germline CDR1 and CDR2 sequences are SGHTA and FQGTGA. Between the trimmed V and J ends, which lost 2 bases and 5 bases, there was a span of 9 bases. The CDR3 spells CASSLQPGETQYF. The CDR3 DNA follows: TGTGCCAGCAGCTTACAGCCAGGGGAGACCCAGTACTTC. The whole variable domain, filled in from reference TRBV7-3 and TRBJ2-5, reads GAGVSQTPSNKVTEKGKYVELRCDPISGHTALYWYRQSLGQGPEFLIYFQGTGAADDSGLPNDRFFAVRPEGSVSTLKIQRTERGDSAVYLCASSLQPGETQYFGPGTRLLVL.

This clone was picked up a small number of times. V usage is TRBV5-8 and J usage is TRBJ1-2; a possible D gene is TRBD1 (5 bases). Germline CDR1 and CDR2: SGHTS and YDEGEE. V was clipped by 3 bases and J by 7 bases, with 22 bases between them. The CDR3 is 16 residues long. The CDR3 sequence is CASSWGGVWAAVGYTF. The CDR3 DNA follows: TGTGCCAGCAGCTGGGGAGGGGTGTGGGCAGCGGTTGGCTACACCTTC.

J is TRBJ2-7 and V is TRBV6-1, with D perhaps TRBD1 (5 bases). V gave up 2 bases and J gave up 3 bases, with 8 bases separating them. The germline CDR1 and CDR2 sequences are MNHNS and SASEGT. CDR3 length: 13 residues. DNA of the CDR3: TGTGCCAGCAGTGAACGACAGTTCTACGAGCAGTACTTC. Translated: CASSERQFYEQYF.

The chain has TRBV2 and TRBJ2-2; D perhaps matches TRBD2 (6 bases). V lost 5 bases, J lost 0 bases, and 19 bases lay in between. CDR3 length equals 18 residues. Germline V gene sequence: CDR1 SNHLY, CDR2 FYNNEI. CDR3 sequence reads: CASSFGTRWGANTGELFF. The CDR3 DNA sequence: TGTGCCAGCAGTTTTGGGACCAGATGGGGGGCGAACACCGGGGAGCTGTTTTTT. The complete variable domain, with remaining parts taken from reference TRBV2 and TRBJ2-2, reads EPEVTQTPSHQVTQMGQEVILRCVPISNHLYFYWYRQILGQKVEFLVSFYNNEISEKSEIFDDQFSVERPDGSNFTLKIRSTKLEDSAMYFCASSFGTRWGANTGELFFGEGSRLTVL.

The chain carries TRBV7-2 and TRBJ2-2; 7 bases are a match to TRBD1. Germline V CDR1 and CDR2: SGHTA, FQGNSA. V lost 0 bases to trimming and J lost 5 bases; unmatched junction nucleotides: 6. This CDR3 spans 16 amino acids. This CDR3 reads CASSLASGQTTGELFF. The CDR3 DNA reads TGTGCCAGCAGCTTAGCATCGGGACAGACGACCGGGGAGCTGTTTTTT.

The V and J genes are TRBV9 and TRBJ2-7; TRBD2 is a possible D gene (5 bases). Per the germline V gene, CDR1 is SGDLS and CDR2 is YYNGEE. Deletions cut 4 bases from V and 6 bases from J, with 17 bases between. The CDR3 is made up of 14 amino acids. CDR3 amino acids: CASSSPPSRSEQYF. In DNA, the CDR3 is TGTGCCAGCAGCAGCCCCCCTAGCCGATCCGAGCAGTACTTC.

CDR3 region: CASRLQGDSYEQYF. As DNA, the CDR3 is TGTGCCAGCAGACTACAGGGGGACTCCTACGAGCAGTACTTC. The V gene is TRBV6-6, the J gene TRBJ2-7; 8 bases fit TRBD1. The germline V gene has CDR1 MNHNY and CDR2 SVGAGI (reference sequence). The CDR3 extends over 14 amino acids. V dropped 6 bases and J dropped 0; count of bases not matched to a gene: 4.

A few counts support this clone. This same CDR3 is encoded by further DNA sequences in the sample. The genes are TRBV4-1 and TRBJ1-1; no definite D call. In germline, CDR1 is MGHRA, CDR2 YSYEKL. Trimming removed 1 base at V and 1 base at J, with 10 bases between. The CDR3 covers 15 residues. The CDR3 DNA sequence: TGCGCCAGCAGCCAAGTCGGTGGATCGAACACTGAAGCTTTCTTT. It encodes CASSQVGGSNTEAFF.

V and J are TRBV11-2 and TRBJ2-2, with no clear D. CDR1 SGHAT and CDR2 FQNNGV come from the germline V gene. Trimming left V 5 bases short and J 7 bases short, with 8 bases between. CDR3 length: 12 amino acids. The CDR3 bases are TGTGCCAGCAGCCCCTCCCGCGGGGAGCTGTTTTTT. As protein: CASSPSRGELFF.

The rearrangement links TRBV4-2 to TRBJ2-1; no firm D call. The CDR3 contains 12 residues. Between the trimmed V and J ends, which lost 2 bases and 6 bases, there was a span of 5 bases. Germline V CDR1 and CDR2: LGHNA, YNFKEQ. The CDR3: CASSQLGNEQFF. In nucleotides, the CDR3 is TGTGCCAGCAGCCAACTAGGCAATGAGCAGTTCTTC.

This clone occurred a few times. The chain links TRBV18 to TRBJ2-7; D is uncertain. CDR1 is KGHSH and CDR2 is LQKENI in the germline V gene. Trimming shortened V by 2 bases and J by 7 bases, and 18 bases separated the two germline ends. The CDR3 is 15 amino acids. CDR3 sequence: CASSPVVGTATEQYF. The CDR3 region has the DNA TGTGCCAGCTCACCAGTGGTGGGCACCGCTACGGAGCAGTACTTC.

V usage is TRBV5-6 and J usage is TRBJ1-1; possibly TRBD1 for D (5 bases). CDR1 is SGHDT and CDR2 is YYEEEE in the germline V gene. This CDR3 is built from 16 residues. V was trimmed by 2 bases and J by 0 bases, leaving 14 bases between them. The CDR3 reads CASSFMGPTMNTEAFF. CDR3 nucleotides: TGTGCCAGCAGCTTTATGGGACCTACTATGAACACTGAAGCTTTCTTT.

The CDR3 region has the DNA TGTGCCAGCAGTTTAGCTGTGACAGCGAGTACTGAAGCTTTCTTT. Translated: CASSLAVTASTEAFF. The gene calls are TRBV27 and TRBJ1-1; weak D call: TRBD1 (5 bases). Looked up from germline, CDR1 is MNHEY and CDR2 is SMNVEV (reference sequence). The CDR3 covers 15 residues. V shed 2 bases and J shed 5 bases, with 15 bases lying between them.

A note on this clone: The same CDR3 can be traced to other DNA sequences in this sample. The chain couples TRBV5-1 to TRBJ2-7, with TRBD2 matching 11 bases. The CDR3 covers 16 residues. Germline V gene data show CDR1 as SGHRS and CDR2 as YFSETQ. Germline trimming cut 0 bases from V and 2 bases from J; bases unmatched to any gene: 4. The CDR3 bases are TGCGCCAGCAGCTTGGCGGGGACTAGCGGTACCTACGAGCAGTACTTC. Translation: CASSLAGTSGTYEQYF.

The rearrangement joins TRBV13 to TRBJ2-1; 9 bases line up with TRBD2. The V segment lost 0 bases and the J segment 15 bases; nucleotides outside the gene matches: 9. The CDR3 loop spans 14 amino acids. The germline gives CDR1 PRHDT, CDR2 FYEKMQ (reference sequence). The CDR3 DNA sequence: TGTGCCAGCAGCTTAGGGGGTAGCGGGAGTAGCGGGTTCTTC. Its protein product is CASSLGGSGSSGFF.

V usage is TRBV18 and J usage is TRBJ1-3, with a tentative D call TRBD1 (5 bases). Germline CDR1 is KGHSH and CDR2 is LQKENI. The CDR3 is 16 amino acids. V lost 2 bases and J lost 2, with 13 bases in between. This CDR3 is CASSPNRGPAGNTIYF. CDR3 DNA sequence: TGTGCCAGCTCACCAAATAGGGGCCCGGCTGGAAACACCATATATTTT.

The chain is built from TRBV11-3 and TRBJ2-1; D call uncertain. Germline assignment: CDR1 SGHNT and CDR2 YENEEA. The CDR3 spans 14 residues. V gave up 1 base and J gave up 7 bases, with 11 bases separating them. CDR3 DNA sequence: TGTGCCAGCAGCTTAGTTTCCGGTAGGAATGAGCAGTTCTTC. It is translated as CASSLVSGRNEQFF. Full variable domain (rest looked up from reference TRBV11-3 and TRBJ2-1): EAGVVQSPRYKIIEKKQPVAFWCNPISGHNTLYWYLQNLGQGPELLIRYENEEAVDDSQLPKDRFSAERLKGVDSTLKIQPAELGDSAVYLCASSLVSGRNEQFFGPGTRLTVL.

The J gene is TRBJ1-5, the V gene TRBV28; D uncertain. V lost 4 bases to trimming and J lost 0 bases, with 13 bases between them. CDR1 MDHEN and CDR2 SYDVKM come from the germline V gene. The CDR3 contains 16 residues. Written as DNA, the CDR3 is TGTGCCAGCAGTTCTTCTCCTATGGGTAGCAATCAGCCCCAGCATTTT. Translated: CASSSSPMGSNQPQHF.

V gene TRBV29-1 combines with J gene TRBJ1-3, with 7 bases identical to TRBD1. CDR1 is SQVTM, CDR2 ANQGSEA, per germline. This CDR3 has 15 residues. After removal of 4 bases from V and 0 bases from J, the junction contained 6 bases not matched to a gene. The CDR3 region has the DNA TGCAGCGTTGGAGAGGGACAGCCCTCTGGAAACACCATATATTTT. Amino acids: CSVGEGQPSGNTIYF.

The chain links TRBV6-5 to TRBJ2-7, with a weak D call TRBD2 (5 bases). Germline V gene data show CDR1 as MNHEY and CDR2 as SVGAGI. Trimming removed 5 bases at V and 2 bases at J, with 13 bases between. This CDR3 spans 14 amino acids. CDR3 region: CASSLRGPTYEQYF. Here the CDR3 DNA reads TGTGCCAGCAGTCTCCGGGGTCCGACCTACGAGCAGTACTTC.

The chain's CDR3 is CASSLGREKLFF. The CDR3 nucleotides are TGTGCCAGCAGCTTGGGCAGAGAAAAACTGTTTTTT. The rearrangement links TRBV7-6 to TRBJ1-4; unclear D gene. The CDR3 runs to 12 residues. Germline V lookup: CDR1 SGHVS, CDR2 FNYEAQ. Trimming pared 3 bases from V and 8 bases from J, leaving 7 bases between.